This T cell receptor beta chain was captured in a study of T-cell reconstitution after alpha-beta-depleted transplantation in children. General observations from the study: T-cell counts and diversity at one year post-transplant came mainly from newly produced T cells. At around two months after transplant, the alpha-beta T cells were reportedly derived from several hundred expanded clones that came from non-depleted graft cells.

Unique molecular identifiers tagged the TCRbeta library. A single record per CDR3 protein comes from TCRdb applying MiXCR to the PCR reads. The top ten hold roughly 28% of the sample, which has about a million distinct CDR3 sequences, around 30% seen once. V shed 4 bases and J 12 bases; nucleotides not matched to a gene: 15. Germline V gene data show CDR1 as SGHKS and CDR2 as YYEKEE (reference sequence). CDR3 length: 16 residues. This clonotype has more than one count but fewer than ten. Its target is not known. The sample consisted of PBMCs, mostly from graft donor cells, taken 360 days after TCRalphabeta/CD19-depleted stem cell transplant. The source is a boy in the first two years of life who had a stem cell transplant for SCID, so the T cells may come from the graft donor. This chain uses TRBV5-5 with TRBJ2-1, with 11 bases lining up with TRBD2. The DNA of the CDR3 is TGTGCCAGCAGCACTATCTCTAGCGGGGGGACACATGCGCAGTTCTTC. As protein: CASSTISSGGTHAQFF.